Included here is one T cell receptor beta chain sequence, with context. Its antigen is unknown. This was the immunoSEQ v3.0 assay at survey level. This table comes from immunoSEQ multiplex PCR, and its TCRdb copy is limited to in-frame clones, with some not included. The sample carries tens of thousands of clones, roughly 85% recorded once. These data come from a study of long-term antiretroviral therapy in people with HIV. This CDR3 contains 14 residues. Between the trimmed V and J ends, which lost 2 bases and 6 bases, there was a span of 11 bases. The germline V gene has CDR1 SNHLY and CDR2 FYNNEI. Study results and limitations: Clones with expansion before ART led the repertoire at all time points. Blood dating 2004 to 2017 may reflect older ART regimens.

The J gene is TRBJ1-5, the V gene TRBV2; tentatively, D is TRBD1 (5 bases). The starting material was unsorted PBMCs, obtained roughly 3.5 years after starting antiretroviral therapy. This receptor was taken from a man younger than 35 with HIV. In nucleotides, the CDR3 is TGTGCCAGCAGTGAACAGGGTAATCTTCAGCCCCAGCATTTT. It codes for CASSEQGNLQPQHF.